This T cell receptor beta chain was identified during a study of Tregs in tolerant kidney transplant recipients. Profiling relied on immunoSEQ multiplex PCR, and the TCRdb table lists in-frame clones only, not all of them. Its listing shows a few thousand clones. Study-wide points: The most relevant donor-specific Treg TCRbeta repertoire apparently came from expansion with activated donor B cells.

The germline CDR1 and CDR2 sequences are MNHNS and SASEGT. The CDR3 runs 14 residues. Trimming removed 3 bases from V and 0 bases from J, with 9 bases in between. Recipients received nonmyeloablative bone marrow transplants from related graft donors, with transient mixed chimerism. About this clone itself: Antigen specificity is unknown. The sequence runs out 3 residues before the end of the CDR3; the remainder is reconstructed from the germline J gene.

The sequence was obtained from a human patient who received a combined kidney and bone marrow transplant. Part of the T cells may come from the graft donor. The chain is built from TRBV6-1 and TRBJ2-7, with D perhaps TRBD2 (5 bases). Specimen: CD8+ T cells from blood (PBMCs), collected 6 months after the transplant. CDR3 sequence: CASSESGSSYEQYF. Incomplete CDR3 DNA: TGTGCCAGCAGTGAGAGCGGAAGCTCCTACGAG.